This TCR beta chain was documented in a study of cytomegalovirus exposure and HLA in healthy donors. Measured with immunoSEQ multiplex PCR; TCRdb has only the in-frame clones, and not every one. Of about 78,000 clones in the sample, 90% to 96% were seen once. CDR3 length: 12 residues. V gave up 6 bases and J gave up 6 bases, with 12 bases separating them. In germline, CDR1 is SGHVS, CDR2 FQNEAQ. This rearrangement joins TRBV7-8 to TRBJ2-7; weak D call: TRBD2 (6 bases). The sequenced sample consisted of PBMCs. The sequence came from a man aged 18 to 35 in good health and CMV-seropositive. CDR3 in amino acids: CASSPRGSEQYF. The CDR3 region has the DNA TGTGCCAGCAGTCCCCGGGGGAGCGAGCAGTACTTC.